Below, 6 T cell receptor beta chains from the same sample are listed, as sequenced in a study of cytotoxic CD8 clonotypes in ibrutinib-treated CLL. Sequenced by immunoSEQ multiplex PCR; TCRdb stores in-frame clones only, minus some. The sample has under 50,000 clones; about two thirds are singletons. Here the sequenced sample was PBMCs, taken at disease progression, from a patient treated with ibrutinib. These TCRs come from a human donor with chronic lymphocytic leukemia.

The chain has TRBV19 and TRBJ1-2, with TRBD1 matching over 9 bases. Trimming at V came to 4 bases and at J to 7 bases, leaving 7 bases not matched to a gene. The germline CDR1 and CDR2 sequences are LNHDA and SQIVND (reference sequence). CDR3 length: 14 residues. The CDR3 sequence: CASSTRDRAGGYTF. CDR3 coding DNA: TGTGCCAGTAGTACCCGGGACAGGGCAGGTGGCTACACCTTC.

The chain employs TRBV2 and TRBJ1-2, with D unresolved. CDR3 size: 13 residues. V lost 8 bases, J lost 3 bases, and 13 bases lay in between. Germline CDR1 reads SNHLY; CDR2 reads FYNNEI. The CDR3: CASGKGAYYGYTF. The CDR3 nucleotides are TGTGCCAGCGGAAAGGGAGCTTACTATGGCTACACCTTC.

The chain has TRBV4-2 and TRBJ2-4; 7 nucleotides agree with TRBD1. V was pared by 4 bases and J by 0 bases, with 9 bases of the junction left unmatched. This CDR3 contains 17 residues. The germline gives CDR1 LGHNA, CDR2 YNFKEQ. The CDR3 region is CASSPRDSGGAKNIQYF. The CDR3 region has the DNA TGTGCCAGCAGCCCGAGGGACAGCGGAGGAGCCAAAAACATTCAGTACTTC.

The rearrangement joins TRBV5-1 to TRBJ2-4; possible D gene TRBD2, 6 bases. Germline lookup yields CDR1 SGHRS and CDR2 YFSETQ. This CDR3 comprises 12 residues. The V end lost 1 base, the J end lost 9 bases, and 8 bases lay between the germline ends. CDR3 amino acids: CASSLSAGIQYF. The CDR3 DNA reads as TGCGCCAGCAGCTTGTCAGCGGGCATTCAGTACTTC.

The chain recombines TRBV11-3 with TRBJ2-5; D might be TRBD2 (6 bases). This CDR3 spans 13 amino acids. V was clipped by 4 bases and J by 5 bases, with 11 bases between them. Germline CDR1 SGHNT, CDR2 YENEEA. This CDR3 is CASSYGRAETQYF. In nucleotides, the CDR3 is TGTGCCAGCAGCTACGGGAGAGCCGAGACCCAGTACTTC.

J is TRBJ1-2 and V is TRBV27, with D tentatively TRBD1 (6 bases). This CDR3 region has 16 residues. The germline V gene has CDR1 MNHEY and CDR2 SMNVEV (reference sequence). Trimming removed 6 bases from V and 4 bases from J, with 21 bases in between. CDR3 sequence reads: CASRVGRTAGRYGYTF. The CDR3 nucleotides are TGTGCCAGCAGAGTTGGGCGGACAGCCGGGCGCTATGGCTACACCTTC.